The entry below describes one T cell receptor beta chain. The antigen is undetermined. This is likely an artifact of a read error, given a far larger clone one base away. Other nucleotide sequences from this sample produce the same CDR3. These data originate in a study of shared clonotypes between healthy human individuals. Findings of the study overall: Genetic and exposure-history diversity was limited by the few donors. Clonotype sharing among donors was thought likely to change with sequencing depth.

The CDR3 covers 15 residues. From germline, CDR1 is GTSNPN and CDR2 SVGIG (reference sequence). Deep was the level used in running the assay. The authors' processing: Junction-only immunoSEQ data arrived without quality scores, meaning filtering differed. Assay: immunoSEQ multiplex PCR; the TCRdb copy retains only in-frame clones and omits some. Clonal size and the V and J genes are those of that table, whereas D and trimming came from the DNA. This sample has 450,000 to 500,000 clones, with about three quarters found just once. The clonotype was recovered from a woman between 40 and 55 years old in good health. Some clones in this sample may be carry-over from other donors' samples. The rearrangement uses TRBV30 and TRBJ2-2; perhaps TRBD2 as D (5 bases). Sequences were obtained from PBMCs. CDR3 sequence: CAWSTSRVSAGELFF. CDR3 bases: TGCGCCTGGAGTACCTCACGCGTTAGCGCCGGGGAGCTGTTTTTT.